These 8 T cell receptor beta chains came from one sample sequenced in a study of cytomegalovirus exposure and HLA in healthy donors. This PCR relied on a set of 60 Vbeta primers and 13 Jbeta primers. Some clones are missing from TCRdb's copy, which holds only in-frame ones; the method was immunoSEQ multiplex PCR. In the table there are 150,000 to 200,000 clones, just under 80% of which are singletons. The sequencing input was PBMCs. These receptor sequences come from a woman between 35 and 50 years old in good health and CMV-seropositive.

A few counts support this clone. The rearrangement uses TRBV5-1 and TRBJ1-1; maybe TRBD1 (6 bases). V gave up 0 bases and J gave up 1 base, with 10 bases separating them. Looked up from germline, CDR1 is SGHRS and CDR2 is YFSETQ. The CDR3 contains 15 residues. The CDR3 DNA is TGCGCCAGCAGCTTGGGTGGGGGGGCGAACACTGAAGCTTTCTTT. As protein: CASSLGGGANTEAFF.

The CDR3 DNA sequence: TGTGCCACCAGCAGAGACCCCGGACGTAATGTACAAGGGGACAATGAGCAGTTCTTC. Translating gives CATSRDPGRNVQGDNEQFF. The chain employs TRBV15 and TRBJ2-1; D possibly corresponds to TRBD1 (5 bases). Germline values: CDR1 LNHNV, CDR2 YYDKDF (reference sequence). Trimming cost V 0 bases and J 5 bases, with 23 bases left between them. The CDR3 is 19 residues long.

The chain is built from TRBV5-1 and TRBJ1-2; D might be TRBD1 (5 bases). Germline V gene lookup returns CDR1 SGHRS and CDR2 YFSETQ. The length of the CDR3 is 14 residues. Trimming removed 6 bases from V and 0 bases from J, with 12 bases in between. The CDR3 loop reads CASITTETNYGYTF. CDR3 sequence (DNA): TGCGCCAGCATAACGACAGAGACTAACTATGGCTACACCTTC. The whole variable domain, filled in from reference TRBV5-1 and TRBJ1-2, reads KAGVTQTPRYLIKTRGQQVTLSCSPISGHRSVSWYQQTPGQGLQFLFEYFSETQRNKGNFPGRFSGRQFSNSRSEMNVSTLELGDSALYLCASITTETNYGYTFGSGTRLTVV.

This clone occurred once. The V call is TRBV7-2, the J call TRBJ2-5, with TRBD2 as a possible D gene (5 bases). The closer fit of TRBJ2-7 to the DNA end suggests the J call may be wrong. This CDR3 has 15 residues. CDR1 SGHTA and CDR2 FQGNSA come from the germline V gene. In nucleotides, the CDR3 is TGTGCCAGCAGCTTGAAGGGAGCAGGCCCCTACGAGCAGTACTTC. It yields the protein CASSLKGAGPYEQYF.

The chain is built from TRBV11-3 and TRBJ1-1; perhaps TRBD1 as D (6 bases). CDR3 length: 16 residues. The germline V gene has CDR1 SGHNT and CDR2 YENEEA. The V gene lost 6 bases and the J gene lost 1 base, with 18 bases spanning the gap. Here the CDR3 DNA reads TGTGCCAGCAGTCCAGGCCCCGGGACATCGAACACTGAAGCTTTCTTT. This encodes CASSPGPGTSNTEAFF.

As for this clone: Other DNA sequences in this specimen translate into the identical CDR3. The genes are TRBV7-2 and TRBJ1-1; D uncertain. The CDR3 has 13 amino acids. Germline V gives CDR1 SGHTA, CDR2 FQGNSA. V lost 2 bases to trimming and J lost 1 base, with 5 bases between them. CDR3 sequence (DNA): TGTGCCAGCAGCTTATCACAGAACACTGAAGCTTTCTTT. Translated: CASSLSQNTEAFF.

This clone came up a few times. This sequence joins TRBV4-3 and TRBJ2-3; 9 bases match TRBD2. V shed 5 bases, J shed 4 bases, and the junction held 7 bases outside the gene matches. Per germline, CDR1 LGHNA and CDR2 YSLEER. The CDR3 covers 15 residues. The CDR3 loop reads CASSGSGGGADTQYF. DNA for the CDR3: TGCGCCAGCAGCGGTAGCGGGGGAGGGGCAGATACGCAGTATTTT.

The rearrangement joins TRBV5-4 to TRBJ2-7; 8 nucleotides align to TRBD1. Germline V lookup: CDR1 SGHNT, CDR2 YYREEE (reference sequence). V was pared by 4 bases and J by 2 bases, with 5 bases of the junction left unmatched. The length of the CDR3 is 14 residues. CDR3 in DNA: TGTGCCAGCAGCCGTGAACAGGGGGCCTACGAGCAGTACTTC. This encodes CASSREQGAYEQYF.